These T cell receptor beta chains were read from a single sample in a study of identical twins. TCRdb redid the calling of the 5' RACE reads with MiXCR, one entry per CDR3 protein. The sample yields 350,000 to 450,000 distinct CDR3 sequences, under 20% seen once. The sequencing sample was made of naive T cells sorted from blood. All receptors come from a man between 50 and 59 years old in good health. Both conserved end residues are part of each CDR3. The D gene is left open where the match is weak. For some rows the clone size is stated as once, few or many, or as a class when expanded; others skip it.

J: TRBJ2-1; V: TRBV20-1; size: many; D: -; CDR3: CSAGRSEQFF; DNA: TGCAGTGCTGGCCGGTCGGAGCAGTTCTTC
J: TRBJ1-5; V: TRBV20-1; size: few; D: -; CDR3: CSARDPSGGNQPQHF; DNA: TGCAGTGCTAGAGATCCGAGCGGCGGCAATCAGCCCCAGCATTTT
J: TRBJ1-2; V: TRBV6-5; size: few; D: TRBD1; CDR3: CASSYPKGGIYGYTF; DNA: TGTGCCAGCAGTTACCCGAAAGGGGGCATCTATGGCTACACCTTC
J: TRBJ2-3; V: TRBV5-1; size: few; D: -; CDR3: CASRTDGYTDTQYF; DNA: TGCGCCAGCCGGACGGACGGATACACAGATACGCAGTATTTT
J: TRBJ2-1; V: TRBV25-1; size: -; D: TRBD2; CDR3: CASSGLTSGSHNEQFF; DNA: TGTGCCAGCAGTGGACTTACTAGCGGGAGCCACAATGAGCAGTTCTTC
J: TRBJ1-1; V: TRBV18; size: many; D: -; CDR3: CASSTPNTEAFF; DNA: TGTGCCAGCTCAACCCCGAACACTGAAGCTTTCTTT
J: TRBJ2-1; V: TRBV30; size: -; D: TRBD2; CDR3: CAWSPGLARGEQFF; DNA: TGTGCCTGGAGTCCCGGACTAGCGCGCGGTGAGCAGTTCTTC
J: TRBJ2-5; V: TRBV20-1; size: -; D: TRBD1; CDR3: CSASPSGTVQETQYF; DNA: TGCAGTGCTAGTCCCTCCGGGACAGTCCAAGAGACCCAGTACTTC
J: TRBJ2-1; V: TRBV4-1; size: -; D: TRBD2; CDR3: CASSQRTSVYYNEQFF; DNA: TGCGCCAGCAGTCAACGGACTAGCGTCTACTACAATGAGCAGTTCTTC
J: TRBJ2-7; V: TRBV6-2/TRBV6-3; size: -; D: TRBD2; CDR3: CASSTGLASYEQYF; DNA: TGTGCCAGCAGTACGGGACTAGCTAGTTACGAGCAGTACTTC
J: TRBJ2-3; V: TRBV28; size: -; D: TRBD2; CDR3: CASSAGLAGEDTQYF; DNA: TGTGCCAGCAGTGCGGGACTAGCGGGAGAAGATACGCAGTATTTT
J: TRBJ2-7; V: TRBV7-2; size: -; D: TRBD2; CDR3: CASSVTSGRAYEQYF; DNA: TGTGCCAGCAGCGTTACTAGCGGGAGGGCCTACGAGCAGTACTTC
J: TRBJ2-1; V: TRBV20-1; size: -; D: -; CDR3: CSASAARVGNEQFF; DNA: TGCAGTGCTAGTGCAGCCAGGGTAGGCAATGAGCAGTTCTTC
J: TRBJ2-5; V: TRBV7-9; size: many; D: TRBD2; CDR3: CASSLAGGIYQETQYF; DNA: TGTGCCAGCAGTCTAGCGGGGGGAATCTACCAAGAGACCCAGTACTTC
J: TRBJ2-7; V: TRBV5-1; size: -; D: TRBD1; CDR3: CASTPFGTEFHEQYF; DNA: TGCGCCAGCACCCCGTTCGGGACAGAATTCCACGAGCAGTACTTC
J: TRBJ2-3; V: TRBV28; size: many; D: -; CDR3: CASSFGGASTDTQYF; DNA: TGTGCCAGCAGTTTTGGGGGGGCTAGCACAGATACGCAGTATTTT
J: TRBJ2-7; V: TRBV20-1; size: many; D: TRBD2; CDR3: CSARHQLAGEYEQYF; DNA: TGCAGTGCTAGACACCAACTAGCGGGAGAATACGAGCAGTACTTC
J: TRBJ2-1; V: TRBV5-1; size: many; D: -; CDR3: CASSLHKEEQFF; DNA: TGCGCCAGCAGCTTACATAAGGAAGAGCAGTTCTTC
J: TRBJ1-5; V: TRBV6-2/TRBV6-3; size: -; D: TRBD1; CDR3: CASSDRGRQPQHF; DNA: TGTGCCAGCAGCGACAGGGGACGGCAGCCCCAGCATTTT
J: TRBJ1-5; V: TRBV12-3/TRBV12-4; size: -; D: -; CDR3: CASSLMSQPQHF; DNA: TGTGCCAGCAGTTTAATGTCTCAGCCCCAGCATTTT
J: TRBJ2-1; V: TRBV29-1; size: many; D: -; CDR3: CSVSMSFYNEQFF; DNA: TGCAGCGTTAGTATGAGCTTCTACAATGAGCAGTTCTTC
J: TRBJ2-1; V: TRBV7-2; size: -; D: TRBD2; CDR3: CASSLVVLAGIPNEQFF; DNA: TGTGCCAGCAGCTTAGTAGTACTAGCGGGCATTCCCAATGAGCAGTTCTTC
J: TRBJ1-2; V: TRBV4-3; size: many; D: -; CDR3: CASSKDRYGYTF; DNA: TGCGCCAGCAGTAAGGACCGATATGGCTACACCTTC
J: TRBJ2-7; V: TRBV10-3; size: few; D: TRBD1; CDR3: CAISDPDRGWEQYF; DNA: TGTGCCATCAGTGACCCGGACAGGGGCTGGGAGCAGTACTTC
J: TRBJ2-5; V: TRBV27; size: many; D: TRBD2; CDR3: CASRHRLAGGPGETQYF; DNA: TGTGCCAGCAGGCACAGACTAGCGGGAGGGCCGGGAGAGACCCAGTACTTC
J: TRBJ2-1; V: TRBV19; size: few; D: -; CDR3: CASSTRDTSFYEQFF; DNA: TGTGCCAGTAGTACTAGGGACACAAGTTTCTATGAGCAGTTCTTC
J: TRBJ2-7; V: TRBV5-5; size: many; D: -; CDR3: CASKTSYEQYF; DNA: TGTGCCAGCAAGACTAGCTACGAGCAGTACTTC
J: TRBJ2-1; V: TRBV15; size: few; D: -; CDR3: CATSRDPATLGQQFF; DNA: TGTGCCACCAGCAGAGATCCTGCTACCTTGGGACAGCAGTTCTTC
J: TRBJ1-4; V: TRBV5-6; size: -; D: -; CDR3: CASSLGVINEKLFF; DNA: TGTGCCAGCAGCTTGGGGGTGATTAATGAAAAACTGTTTTTT
J: TRBJ2-2; V: TRBV29-1; size: few; D: TRBD2; CDR3: CSVAETSALGELFF; DNA: TGCAGCGTTGCAGAGACTAGCGCCCTTGGGGAGCTGTTTTTT
J: TRBJ1-2; V: TRBV29-1; size: -; D: -; CDR3: CSVGANYGYTF; DNA: TGCAGCGTGGGAGCTAACTATGGCTACACCTTC
J: TRBJ1-2; V: TRBV4-2; size: few; D: -; CDR3: CASSQDTLTGKTYGYTF; DNA: TGTGCCAGCAGCCAAGATACTTTAACAGGGAAGACCTATGGCTACACCTTC
J: TRBJ1-4; V: TRBV29-1; size: few; D: -; CDR3: CSVEVTGASEKLFF; DNA: TGCAGCGTTGAAGTCACGGGGGCGAGTGAAAAACTGTTTTTT
J: TRBJ1-1; V: TRBV20-1; size: -; D: -; CDR3: CSAHKDGLNTEAFF; DNA: TGCAGTGCCCATAAGGACGGATTGAACACTGAAGCTTTCTTT
J: TRBJ2-7; V: TRBV20-1; size: -; D: TRBD2; CDR3: CSARTGLRYEQYF; DNA: TGCAGTGCCAGAACGGGACTAAGATACGAGCAGTACTTC
J: TRBJ2-1; V: TRBV2; size: once; D: TRBD1; CDR3: CASNDPSGQGAYNEQFF; DNA: TGTGCCAGCAATGACCCCTCGGGACAGGGAGCCTACAATGAGCAGTTCTTC
J: TRBJ1-3; V: TRBV3-1; size: few; D: TRBD1; CDR3: CASSPGGSGNTIYF; DNA: TGTGCCAGCAGCCCAGGGGGCTCTGGAAACACCATATATTTT
J: TRBJ2-1; V: TRBV20-1; size: many; D: TRBD2; CDR3: CSASVAGGWNEQFF; DNA: TGCAGTGCTAGCGTAGCGGGAGGGTGGAATGAGCAGTTCTTC
J: TRBJ2-1; V: TRBV9; size: -; D: TRBD2; CDR3: CASSVAGLPSYNEQFF; DNA: TGTGCCAGCAGCGTAGCGGGACTACCCTCCTACAATGAGCAGTTCTTC
J: TRBJ2-7; V: TRBV20-1; size: -; D: TRBD1; CDR3: CSARISTGNEQYF; DNA: TGCAGTGCTAGGATTTCGACAGGGAACGAGCAGTACTTC
J: TRBJ2-7; V: TRBV6-1; size: -; D: TRBD2; CDR3: CASSPTSGETYEQYF; DNA: TGTGCCAGCAGTCCGACTAGCGGAGAAACCTACGAGCAGTACTTC
J: TRBJ2-7; V: TRBV20-1; size: few; D: -; CDR3: CSASGPGGRPYEQYF; DNA: TGCAGTGCTAGTGGACCTGGGGGTAGGCCCTACGAGCAGTACTTC
J: TRBJ1-2; V: TRBV10-3; size: -; D: -; CDR3: CAISQDNYGYTF; DNA: TGTGCCATTAGTCAGGACAACTATGGCTACACCTTC
J: TRBJ1-4; V: TRBV5-5; size: many; D: -; CDR3: CASSLAGATNEKLFF; DNA: TGTGCCAGCAGCTTGGCGGGGGCAACTAATGAAAAACTGTTTTTT
J: TRBJ2-7; V: TRBV5-4; size: -; D: TRBD2; CDR3: CASSDGLAVDYEQYF; DNA: TGTGCCAGCAGCGATGGACTAGCGGTTGACTACGAGCAGTACTTC
J: TRBJ2-7; V: TRBV29-1; size: -; D: TRBD1; CDR3: CSVEGRDRGNTYEQYF; DNA: TGCAGCGTTGAAGGCCGGGACAGGGGTAATACCTACGAGCAGTACTTC
J: TRBJ2-1; V: TRBV20-1; size: many; D: -; CDR3: CSASGRSHNEQFF; DNA: TGCAGTGCTAGCGGGCGTTCTCACAATGAGCAGTTCTTC
J: TRBJ2-7; V: TRBV20-1; size: -; D: TRBD2; CDR3: CSASRGLAGDLVYEQYF; DNA: TGCAGTGCTAGCCGAGGGCTAGCGGGAGACCTCGTCTACGAGCAGTACTTC
J: TRBJ2-3; V: TRBV6-2/TRBV6-3; size: few; D: -; CDR3: CASSGVLAGTQYF; DNA: TGTGCCAGCAGCGGGGTGCTGGCGGGTACGCAGTATTTT
J: TRBJ1-5; V: TRBV28; size: few; D: -; CDR3: CASSLKIGQGSNQPQHF; DNA: TGTGCCAGCAGTTTAAAGATAGGCCAGGGTAGCAATCAGCCCCAGCATTTT
J: TRBJ2-2; V: TRBV20-1; size: few; D: -; CDR3: CSARGLPNTGELFF; DNA: TGCAGTGCTAGAGGACTACCTAACACCGGGGAGCTGTTTTTT
J: TRBJ2-7; V: TRBV6-5; size: many; D: TRBD1; CDR3: CASSYRDRGEQYF; DNA: TGTGCCAGCAGTTACCGCGACAGGGGCGAGCAGTACTTC
J: TRBJ1-5; V: TRBV7-2; size: -; D: -; CDR3: CASSFGDIGPNQPQHF; DNA: TGTGCCAGCAGCTTTGGGGACATAGGCCCAAATCAGCCCCAGCATTTT
J: TRBJ2-3; V: TRBV25-1; size: many; D: TRBD2; CDR3: CASTCGGAGTDTQYF; DNA: TGTGCCAGCACATGCGGGGGGGCGGGCACAGATACGCAGTATTTT
J: TRBJ2-6; V: TRBV5-1; size: few; D: -; CDR3: CASSLSVSAGANVLTF; DNA: TGCGCCAGCAGCTTGAGTGTTTCGGCGGGGGCCAACGTCCTGACTTTC
J: TRBJ1-1; V: TRBV7-2; size: few; D: TRBD1; CDR3: CASSQAGGGGAFF; DNA: TGTGCCAGCAGCCAAGCAGGGGGCGGTGGAGCTTTCTTT